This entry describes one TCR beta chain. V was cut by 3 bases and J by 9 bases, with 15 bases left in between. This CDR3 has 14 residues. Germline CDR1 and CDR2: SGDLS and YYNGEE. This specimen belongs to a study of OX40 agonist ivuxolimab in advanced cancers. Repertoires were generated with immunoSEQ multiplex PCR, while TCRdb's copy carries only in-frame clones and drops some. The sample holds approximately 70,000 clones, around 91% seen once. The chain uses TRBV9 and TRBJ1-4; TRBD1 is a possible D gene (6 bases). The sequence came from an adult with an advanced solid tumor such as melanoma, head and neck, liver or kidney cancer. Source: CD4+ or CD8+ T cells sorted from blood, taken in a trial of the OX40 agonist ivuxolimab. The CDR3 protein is CASSEGDWTKKLFF. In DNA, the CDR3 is TGTGCCAGCAGCGAGGGGGACTGGACTAAAAAACTGTTTTTT.